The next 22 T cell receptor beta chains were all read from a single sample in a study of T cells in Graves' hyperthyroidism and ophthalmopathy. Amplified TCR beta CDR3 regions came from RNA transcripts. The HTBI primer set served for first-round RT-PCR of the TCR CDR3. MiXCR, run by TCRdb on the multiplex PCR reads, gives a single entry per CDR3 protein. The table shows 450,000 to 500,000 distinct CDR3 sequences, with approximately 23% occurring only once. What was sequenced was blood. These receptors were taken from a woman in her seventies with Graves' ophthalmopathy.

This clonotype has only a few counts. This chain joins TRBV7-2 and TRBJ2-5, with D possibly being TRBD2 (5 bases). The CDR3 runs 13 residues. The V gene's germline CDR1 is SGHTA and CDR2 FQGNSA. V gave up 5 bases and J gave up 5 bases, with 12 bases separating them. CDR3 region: CASSRRRRETQYF. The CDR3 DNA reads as TGTGCCAGCAGCCGGAGGAGGCGGGAGACCCAGTACTTC.

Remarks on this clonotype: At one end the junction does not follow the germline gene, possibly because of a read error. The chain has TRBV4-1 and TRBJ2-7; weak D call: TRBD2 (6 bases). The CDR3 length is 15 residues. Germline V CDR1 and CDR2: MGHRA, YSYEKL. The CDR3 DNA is TGTGCCAGCAGCCGCGGCCAGGGACTCCTTGGGGAGCAGTACTTC. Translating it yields CASSRGQGLLGEQYF.

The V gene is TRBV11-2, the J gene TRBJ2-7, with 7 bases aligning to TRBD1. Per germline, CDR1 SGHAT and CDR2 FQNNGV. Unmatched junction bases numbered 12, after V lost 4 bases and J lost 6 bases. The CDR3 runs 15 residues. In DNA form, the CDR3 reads TGTGCCAGCAGCTCAATGACAGGGTTCCCCGGCGAGCAGTACTTC. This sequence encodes CASSSMTGFPGEQYF.

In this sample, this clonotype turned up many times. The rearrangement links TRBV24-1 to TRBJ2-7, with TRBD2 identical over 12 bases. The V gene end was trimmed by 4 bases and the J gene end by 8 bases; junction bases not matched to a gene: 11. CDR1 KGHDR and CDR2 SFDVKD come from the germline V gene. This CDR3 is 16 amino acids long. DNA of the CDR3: TGTGCCACCAGTGAGGAATCGACTAGCGGGAGCCCAAAGCAGTACTTC. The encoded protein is CATSEESTSGSPKQYF.

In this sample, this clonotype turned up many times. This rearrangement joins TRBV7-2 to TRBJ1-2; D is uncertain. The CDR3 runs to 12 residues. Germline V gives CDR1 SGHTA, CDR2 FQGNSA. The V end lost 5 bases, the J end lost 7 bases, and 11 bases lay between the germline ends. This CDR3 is CASSPDLGGYTF. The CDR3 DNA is TGTGCCAGCAGCCCAGACCTGGGTGGCTACACCTTC. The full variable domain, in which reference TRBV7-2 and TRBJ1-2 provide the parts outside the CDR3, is GAGVSQSPSNKVTEKGKDVELRCDPISGHTALYWYRQSLGQGLEFLIYFQGNSAPDKSGLPSDRFSAERTGGSVSTLTIQRTQQEDSAVYLCASSPDLGGYTFGSGTRLTVV.

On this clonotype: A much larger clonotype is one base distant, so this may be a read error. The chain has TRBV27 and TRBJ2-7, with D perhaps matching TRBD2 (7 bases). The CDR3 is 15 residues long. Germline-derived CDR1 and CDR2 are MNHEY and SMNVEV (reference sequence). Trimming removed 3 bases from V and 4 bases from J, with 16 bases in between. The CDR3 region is CASSLAGGPFYEQYF. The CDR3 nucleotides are TGTGCCAGCAGTTTGGCCGGGGGGCCTTTTTACGAGCAGTACTTC.

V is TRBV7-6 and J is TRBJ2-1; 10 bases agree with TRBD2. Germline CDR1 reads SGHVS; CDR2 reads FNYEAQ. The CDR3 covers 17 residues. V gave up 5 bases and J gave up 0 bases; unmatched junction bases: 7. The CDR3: CASSPRLAGFSYNEQFF. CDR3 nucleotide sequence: TGTGCCAGCAGCCCAAGACTAGCGGGTTTCTCCTACAATGAGCAGTTCTTC.

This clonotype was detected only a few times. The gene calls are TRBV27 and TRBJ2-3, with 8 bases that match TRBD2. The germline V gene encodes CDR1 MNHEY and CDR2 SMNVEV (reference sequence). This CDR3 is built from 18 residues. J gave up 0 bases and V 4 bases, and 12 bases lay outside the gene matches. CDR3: CASSSPLGTRGSTDTQYF. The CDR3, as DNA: TGTGCCAGCAGTTCTCCCTTAGGGACTAGAGGGAGCACAGATACGCAGTATTTT.

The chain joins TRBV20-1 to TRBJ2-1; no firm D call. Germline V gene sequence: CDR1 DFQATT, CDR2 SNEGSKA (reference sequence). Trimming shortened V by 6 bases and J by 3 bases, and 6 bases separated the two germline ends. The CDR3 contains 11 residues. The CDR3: CSAPRYNEQFF. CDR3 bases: TGCAGTGCCCCCCGCTACAATGAGCAGTTCTTC.

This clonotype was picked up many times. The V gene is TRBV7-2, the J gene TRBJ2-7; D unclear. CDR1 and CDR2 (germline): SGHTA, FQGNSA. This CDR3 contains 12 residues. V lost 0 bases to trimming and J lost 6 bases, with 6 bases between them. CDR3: CASSLASSEQYF. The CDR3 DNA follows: TGTGCCAGCAGCTTAGCATCATCCGAGCAGTACTTC.

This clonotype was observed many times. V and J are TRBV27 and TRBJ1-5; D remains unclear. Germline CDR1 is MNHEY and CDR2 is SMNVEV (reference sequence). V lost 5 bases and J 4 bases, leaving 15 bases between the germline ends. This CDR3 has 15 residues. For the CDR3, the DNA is TGTGCCAGCAGTATGGGAGGTAAACAGAATCAGCCCCAGCATTTT. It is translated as CASSMGGKQNQPQHF.

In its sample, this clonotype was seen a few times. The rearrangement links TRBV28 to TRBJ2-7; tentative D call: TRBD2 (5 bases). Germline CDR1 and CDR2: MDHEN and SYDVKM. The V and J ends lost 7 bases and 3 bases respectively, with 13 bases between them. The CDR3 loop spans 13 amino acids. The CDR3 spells CASIRGSSYEQYF. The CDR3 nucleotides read TGTGCCAGCATCCGAGGGTCGAGCTACGAGCAGTACTTC.

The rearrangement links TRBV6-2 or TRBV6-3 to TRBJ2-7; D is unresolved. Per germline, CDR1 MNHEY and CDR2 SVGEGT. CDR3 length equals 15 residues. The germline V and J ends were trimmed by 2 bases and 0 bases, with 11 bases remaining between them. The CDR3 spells CASSYGVTSSYEQYF. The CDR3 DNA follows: TGTGCCAGCAGTTACGGAGTTACGAGCTCCTACGAGCAGTACTTC.

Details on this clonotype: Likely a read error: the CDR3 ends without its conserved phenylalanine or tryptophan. The CDR3 spells CASSHYLGNNQPQHL. CDR3 nucleotides: TGTGCCAGCAGCCATTACCTGGGGAACAATCAGCCCCAGCATCTT. The V and J genes are TRBV28 and TRBJ1-5; D is ambiguous. V dropped 6 bases and J dropped 3 bases, with 15 bases sitting between them. Looked up from germline, CDR1 is MDHEN and CDR2 is SYDVKM. CDR3 length: 15 amino acids.

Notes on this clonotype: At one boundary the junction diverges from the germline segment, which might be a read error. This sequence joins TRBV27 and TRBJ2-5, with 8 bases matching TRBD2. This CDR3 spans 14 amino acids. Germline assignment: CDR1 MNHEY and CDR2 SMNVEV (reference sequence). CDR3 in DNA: TGTACCAGCAGTTTGTTAGCGGGGCTGGAGACCCAGTACTTC. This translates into CTSSLLAGLETQYF.

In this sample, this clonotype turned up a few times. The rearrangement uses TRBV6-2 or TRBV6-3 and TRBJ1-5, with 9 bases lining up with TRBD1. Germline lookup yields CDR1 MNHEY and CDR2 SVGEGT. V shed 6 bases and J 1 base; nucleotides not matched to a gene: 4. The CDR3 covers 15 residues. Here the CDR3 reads CASRLGQGSNQPQHF. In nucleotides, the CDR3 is TGTGCCAGCAGGCTGGGACAGGGAAGCAATCAGCCCCAGCATTTT.

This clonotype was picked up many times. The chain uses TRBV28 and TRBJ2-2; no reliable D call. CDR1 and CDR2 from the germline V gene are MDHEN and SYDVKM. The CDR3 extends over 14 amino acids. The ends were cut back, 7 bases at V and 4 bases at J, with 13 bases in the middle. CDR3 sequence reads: CASKNFGITGELFF. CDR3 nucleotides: TGTGCCAGCAAGAATTTTGGGATCACCGGGGAGCTGTTTTTT.

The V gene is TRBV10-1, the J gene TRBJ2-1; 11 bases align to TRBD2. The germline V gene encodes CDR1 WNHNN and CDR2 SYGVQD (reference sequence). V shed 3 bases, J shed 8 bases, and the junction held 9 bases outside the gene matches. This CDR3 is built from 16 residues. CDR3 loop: CASSEGTSGSSYEQFF. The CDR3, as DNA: TGCGCCAGCAGTGAAGGCACTAGCGGGAGTAGCTATGAGCAGTTCTTC.

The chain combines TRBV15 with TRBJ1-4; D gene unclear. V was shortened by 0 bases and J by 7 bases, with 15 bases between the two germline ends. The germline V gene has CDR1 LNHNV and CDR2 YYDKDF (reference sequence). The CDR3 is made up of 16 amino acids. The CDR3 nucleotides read TGTGCCACCAGCAGAGATCGTTCAGTTCTCAGTGAAAAACTGTTTTTT. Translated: CATSRDRSVLSEKLFF.

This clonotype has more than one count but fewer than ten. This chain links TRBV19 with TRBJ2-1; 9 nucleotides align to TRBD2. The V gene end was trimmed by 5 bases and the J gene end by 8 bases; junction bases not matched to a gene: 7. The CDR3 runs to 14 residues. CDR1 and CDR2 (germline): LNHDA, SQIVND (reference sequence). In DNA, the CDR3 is TGTGCCAGTAGTGCCGGACTAGCGTATGATGAGCAGTTCTTC. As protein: CASSAGLAYDEQFF.

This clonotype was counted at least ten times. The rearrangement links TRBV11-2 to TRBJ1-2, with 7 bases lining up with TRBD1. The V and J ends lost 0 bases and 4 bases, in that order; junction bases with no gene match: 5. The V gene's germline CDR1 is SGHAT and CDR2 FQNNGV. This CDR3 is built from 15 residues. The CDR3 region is CASSLEPTGVYGYTF. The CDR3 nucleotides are TGTGCCAGCAGCTTAGAGCCCACAGGGGTCTATGGCTACACCTTC. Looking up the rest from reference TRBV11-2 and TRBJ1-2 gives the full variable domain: EAGVAQSPRYKIIEKRQSVAFWCNPISGHATLYWYQQILGQGPKLLIQFQNNGVVDDSQLPKDRFSAERLKGVDSTLKIQPAKLEDSAVYLCASSLEPTGVYGYTFGSGTRLTVV.

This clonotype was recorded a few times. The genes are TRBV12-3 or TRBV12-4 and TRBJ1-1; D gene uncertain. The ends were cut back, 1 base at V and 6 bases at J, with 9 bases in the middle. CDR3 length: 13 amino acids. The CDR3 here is CASSLVLFAEAFF. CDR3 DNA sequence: TGTGCCAGCAGTTTAGTTCTTTTCGCTGAAGCTTTCTTT.